This T cell receptor (beta chain) was profiled in a study of blood T cell repertoires in COVID-19. The method was immunoSEQ multiplex PCR; TCRdb's version includes in-frame clones alone and lacks a portion of them. The sample lists approximately 68,000 clones; about 81% were seen once. The length of the CDR3 is 12 residues. Germline CDR1 is SGHDT and CDR2 is YYEEEE. The ends were cut back, 0 bases at V and 5 bases at J, with 6 bases in the middle. The sequenced sample consisted of peripheral blood. The receptor comes from a human donor in a cohort sampled during active COVID-19. This chain links TRBV5-6 with TRBJ2-7; no reliable D call. In DNA, the CDR3 is TGTGCCAGCAGCTTGGACAGAGACGAGCAGTACTTC. It yields the protein CASSLDRDEQYF.